A selection of T cell receptor beta chains follows, all from one sample in a study of T-cell memory formation after mild COVID-19. MiXCR, run by TCRdb on the 5' RACE reads, gives a single entry per CDR3 protein. The sample gives roughly 600,000 distinct CDR3 sequences, 18% of which show up once; 9.5% to 15% is in the top ten. Source material: PBMCs or a T cell subset sorted from them (not recorded which). The receptors here all came from an adult woman who had mild COVID-19 (a few samples of this study predate the infection). Cell type and time point are not known. Both conserved end residues are trimmed from each CDR3. The order of the fields is J gene, V gene, CDR3 protein.

TRBJ2-1 TRBV19 ASSMGGAYNEQF
TRBJ1-1 TRBV5-6 ASSPGHRRDTEAF
TRBJ2-1 TRBV2 ASNILAGGDGEQF
TRBJ2-1 TRBV20-1 SARGRERYNEQF
TRBJ2-7 TRBV2 ASSGDQQGMQY
TRBJ2-1 TRBV2 ASSPLEDEQF
TRBJ1-1 TRBV5-1 ASSLGDRGRPMTEAF
TRBJ1-1 TRBV20-1 SITPGQGNTEAF
TRBJ1-2 TRBV18 ASSLLDDYGYT
TRBJ2-1 TRBV29-1 SVEDRTSGRDEQF
TRBJ2-3 TRBV20-1 SALKPGTGGDTQY
TRBJ2-7 TRBV7-9 ASSSSTGTYEQY
TRBJ2-3 TRBV7-9 ASSLELAVTQY
TRBJ2-2 TRBV5-1 ASSLGLAGNTGELF
TRBJ2-1 TRBV4-1 ASSQVKASGENEQF
TRBJ2-1 TRBV24-1 ATSDLTSGGQF
TRBJ2-1 TRBV5-1 ASSPGFRGTEQF
TRBJ2-5 TRBV7-3 ASSSGLAGVRQETQY
TRBJ2-3 TRBV12-3/TRBV12-4 ASTLGRGTYTDTQY